Listed here are 20 T cell receptor beta chains from one sample, sequenced in a study of T cell responses to AZD1222 COVID-19 vaccine. Produced via immunoSEQ multiplex PCR; TCRdb's table is partial and in-frame only. Among 100,000 to 150,000 clones listed, roughly 90% were seen once. The specimen was peripheral blood, collected 28 days after the second AZD1222 dose. These receptors all come from an adult who received the AZD1222 COVID-19 vaccine.

This clone was observed a single time. J is TRBJ2-7 and V is TRBV30, with 12 positions matching TRBD1. The CDR3 contains 14 residues. Unmatched junction bases numbered 5, after V lost 4 bases and J lost 4 bases. Germline V gene lookup returns CDR1 GTSNPN and CDR2 SVGIG (reference sequence). In DNA, the CDR3 is TGTGCCTGGAACCGGGACAGGGGGCTATACGAGCAGTACTTC. It specifies CAWNRDRGLYEQYF.

The chain joins TRBV15 to TRBJ1-1; 9 nucleotides line up with TRBD1. The CDR3 runs 16 residues. The germline V gene encodes CDR1 LNHNV and CDR2 YYDKDF (reference sequence). Trimming cost V 0 bases and J 4 bases; bases outside gene matches: 6. This chain's CDR3 is CATSRDPRQGGTEAFF. CDR3 nucleotide sequence: TGTGCCACCAGCAGAGATCCTCGACAGGGGGGCACTGAAGCTTTCTTT.

This rearrangement joins TRBV11-3 to TRBJ1-6; D is ambiguous. V lost 4 bases, J lost 1 base, and 5 bases lay in between. Germline lookup yields CDR1 SGHNT and CDR2 YENEEA. The CDR3 runs 14 residues. CDR3 protein: CASSSNSYNSPLHF. As DNA, the CDR3 is TGTGCCAGCAGCTCGAATTCCTATAATTCACCCCTCCACTTT.

CDR3 bases: TGTGCCAGTAGTTCCTCGTGGGAGGGAATGGGAGGCTACACCTTC. Its translation is CASSSSWEGMGGYTF. The chain has TRBV19 and TRBJ1-2; unclear D gene. Trimming took off 5 bases at V and 8 bases at J, with 21 bases between the two ends. The CDR3 is 15 residues long. From germline, CDR1 is LNHDA and CDR2 SQIVND (reference sequence).

This chain links TRBV6-4 with TRBJ1-5, with D possibly TRBD1 on 5 matching bases. In germline, CDR1 is MRHNA, CDR2 SNTAGT. The CDR3 covers 14 residues. Trimming shortened V by 4 bases and J by 2 bases, and 9 bases separated the two germline ends. This CDR3 reads CASSALGGNQPQHF. The CDR3 DNA reads as TGTGCCAGCAGTGCCTTGGGGGGCAATCAGCCCCAGCATTTT.

This clone has a handful of counts. The V gene is TRBV6-2 or TRBV6-3, the J gene TRBJ2-1, with D possibly TRBD2 on 5 matching bases. This CDR3 is 11 amino acids long. V lost 6 bases to trimming and J lost 12 bases, with 12 bases between them. The germline V gene has CDR1 MNHEY and CDR2 SVGEGT. The CDR3 bases are TGTGCCAGCAGCGACTACCGTGGGCAGTTCTTC. Protein: CASSDYRGQFF.

The CDR3 coding sequence is TGTGCCAGCAGCCCGCAGGCGGGAGATCAGCCCCAGCATTTT. Protein product: CASSPQAGDQPQHF. The V gene is TRBV5-6, the J gene TRBJ1-5; D uncertain. V lost 4 bases to trimming and J lost 5 bases, with 13 bases between them. CDR3 length: 14 residues. Germline CDR1 is SGHDT and CDR2 is YYEEEE.

There are a few counts of this clone. The chain links TRBV6-5 to TRBJ1-2; 10 positions match TRBD1. Looked up from germline, CDR1 is MNHEY and CDR2 is SVGAGI. This CDR3 spans 12 amino acids. V lost 7 bases to trimming and J lost 6 bases; unmatched junction nucleotides: 2. CDR3 loop: CASTGTGDGYTF. CDR3 in DNA: TGTGCCAGCACCGGGACAGGGGATGGCTACACCTTC.

The V gene is TRBV4-3, the J gene TRBJ1-2, with a tentative D call TRBD1 (6 bases). Germline CDR1 reads LGHNA; CDR2 reads YSLEER. V lost 2 bases and J lost 3, with 7 bases in between. The CDR3 has 13 residues. This CDR3 reads CASSQKGDYGYTF. In DNA form, the CDR3 reads TGCGCCAGCAGCCAAAAGGGGGACTATGGCTACACCTTC.

This clone came up once. The rearrangement uses TRBV24-1 and TRBJ2-5; tentative D call: TRBD2 (6 bases). Trimming removed 7 bases at V and 7 bases at J, with 21 bases between. Germline CDR1 reads KGHDR; CDR2 reads SFDVKD. This CDR3 spans 15 amino acids. CDR3 bases: TGTGCCACCAGCCTCTCGTCTGGAGGGCCAGGGACCCAGTACTTC. Its translation is CATSLSSGGPGTQYF.

The chain combines TRBV5-8 with TRBJ1-4, with TRBD1 identical over 7 bases. CDR1 is SGHTS and CDR2 is YDEGEE in the germline V gene. The length of the CDR3 is 15 residues. V shed 4 bases and J 8 bases; nucleotides not matched to a gene: 11. CDR3 bases: TGTGCCAGCAGCCGCCTGGGGCAGGGGGTCGAAAAACTGTTTTTT. This encodes CASSRLGQGVEKLFF. The full variable domain, rest sourced from reference TRBV5-8 and TRBJ1-4, is EAGVTQSPTHLIKTRGQQATLRCSPISGHTSVYWYQQALGLGLQFLLWYDEGEERNRGNFPPRFSGRQFPNYSSELNVNALELEDSALYLCASSRLGQGVEKLFFGSGTQLSVL.

V gene TRBV30 combines with J gene TRBJ1-6, with D uncertain. V gave up 0 bases and J gave up 3 bases, with 9 bases separating them. This CDR3 contains 15 residues. CDR1 GTSNPN and CDR2 SVGIG come from the germline V gene (reference sequence). Here the CDR3 reads CAWSVRVFYNSPLHF. The CDR3 nucleotides read TGTGCCTGGAGTGTACGGGTCTTCTATAATTCACCCCTCCACTTT.

The V call is TRBV3-1 (or the pseudogene TRBV3-2), the J call TRBJ1-5, with D possibly being TRBD1 (6 bases). From germline, CDR1 is LGHDT and CDR2 YNNKEL (reference sequence). This CDR3 has 20 residues. The ends were cut back, 4 bases at V and 0 bases at J, with 25 bases in the middle. The CDR3 DNA reads as TGTGCCAGCAGCCCACCCCCGGGACAAAAAATGGGGTATAGCAATCAGCCCCAGCATTTT. Translating gives CASSPPPGQKMGYSNQPQHF.

V and J are TRBV30 and TRBJ2-7; D not certain. The CDR3 has 14 amino acids. Trimming removed 1 base at V and 1 base at J, with 11 bases between. CDR1 GTSNPN and CDR2 SVGIG come from the germline V gene (reference sequence). The CDR3 loop reads CAWSAGRPSYEQYF. As DNA, the CDR3 is TGTGCCTGGAGTGCTGGACGGCCATCCTACGAGCAGTACTTC.

Regarding this clone: Compared with germline, one end of the junction differs, possibly owing to a read error. The chain links TRBV9 to TRBJ2-1; possibly TRBD2 for D (6 bases). CDR1 SGDLS and CDR2 YYNGEE come from the germline V gene. The CDR3 extends over 12 amino acids. CDR3 coding DNA: TGCCCAAGCGCGGGGTACGGTAATGAGCAGTTCTTC. It codes for CPSAGYGNEQFF.

The V gene is TRBV19, the J gene TRBJ2-1; 7 positions agree with TRBD1. V dropped 5 bases and J dropped 7; count of bases not matched to a gene: 8. The germline V gene has CDR1 LNHDA and CDR2 SQIVND (reference sequence). This CDR3 has 14 residues. CDR3 sequence reads: CASSWTGAPNEQFF. CDR3 DNA sequence: TGTGCCAGTAGTTGGACAGGAGCTCCAAATGAGCAGTTCTTC.

The V call is TRBV7-2, the J call TRBJ1-1; D ambiguous. Trimming removed 5 bases from V and 5 bases from J, with 9 bases in between. The CDR3 has 12 residues. CDR1 SGHTA and CDR2 FQGNSA come from the germline V gene. CDR3 sequence (DNA): TGTGCCAGCAGCCCCCCAGTTACTGAAGCTTTCTTT. This sequence encodes CASSPPVTEAFF. Supplemented by reference TRBV7-2 and TRBJ1-1, the full variable domain reads GAGVSQSPSNKVTEKGKDVELRCDPISGHTALYWYRQSLGQGLEFLIYFQGNSAPDKSGLPSDRFSAERTGGSVSTLTIQRTQQEDSAVYLCASSPPVTEAFFGQGTRLTVV.

The V and J genes are TRBV5-1 and TRBJ2-2; 8 nucleotides match TRBD2. The CDR3 runs to 16 residues. V shed 0 bases and J 0 bases; nucleotides not matched to a gene: 1. Per the germline V gene, CDR1 is SGHRS and CDR2 is YFSETQ. This CDR3 is CASSLEAGANTGELFF. The CDR3 DNA reads TGCGCCAGCAGCTTGGAAGCGGGAGCGAACACCGGGGAGCTGTTTTTT. Looking up the rest from reference TRBV5-1 and TRBJ2-2 gives the full variable domain: KAGVTQTPRYLIKTRGQQVTLSCSPISGHRSVSWYQQTPGQGLQFLFEYFSETQRNKGNFPGRFSGRQFSNSRSEMNVSTLELGDSALYLCASSLEAGANTGELFFGEGSRLTVL.

This chain connects TRBV7-6 to TRBJ2-5; TRBD1 might be the D (5 bases). Trimming pared 6 bases from V and 1 base from J, leaving 9 bases between. This CDR3 comprises 13 residues. Per germline, CDR1 SGHVS and CDR2 FNYEAQ. This CDR3 reads CASRHRPQETQYF. CDR3 nucleotides: TGTGCCAGCAGACACAGGCCCCAAGAGACCCAGTACTTC.

The chain links TRBV7-3 to TRBJ2-1, with D perhaps given as TRBD1 or TRBD2 (5 bases each). This CDR3 has 13 amino acids. Germline assignment: CDR1 SGHTA and CDR2 FQGTGA. Trimming left V 5 bases short and J 7 bases short, with 12 bases between. CDR3 bases: TGTGCCAGCAGCCCCTCATGGGGGAATGAGCAGTTCTTC. Translating gives CASSPSWGNEQFF.